This T cell receptor (beta chain) derives from a study of OX40 agonist ivuxolimab in advanced cancers. Study context: The treatment was a fully human IgG2 OX40 agonist, ivuxolimab. Study-level points and caveats: Blood T cells, both CD4+ and CD8+, expanded clonally by week 6 at 0.1 to 3.0 mg/kg. More expanded clones were found, on average, in CD8+ than in CD4+ T cells. Antigen specificity remained undetermined for the expanded peripheral T cells.

Remarks on this clone: Its antigen remains unidentified.

Trimming at V came to 6 bases and at J to 5 bases, leaving 9 bases not matched to a gene. The germline V gene encodes CDR1 LNHDA and CDR2 SQIVND (reference sequence). CDR3 length equals 14 residues. TCRdb's copy holds only in-frame clones and misses some; the assay was immunoSEQ multiplex PCR. The table shows more than 70,000 clones, with approximately 83% occurring only once. Specimen: CD4+ or CD8+ T cells sorted from blood, collected in a trial of the OX40 agonist ivuxolimab. The receptor comes from an adult with an advanced solid tumor such as melanoma, head and neck, liver or kidney cancer. The rearrangement links TRBV19 to TRBJ1-1; TRBD1 agrees at 7 bases. CDR3 in DNA: TGTGCCAGTAGGCTAGCGGGGACAGCGACTGAAGCTTTCTTT. Its translation: CASRLAGTATEAFF.